These 3 T cell receptor beta chains originate from one sample sequenced in a study of T cells in Graves' hyperthyroidism and ophthalmopathy. Researchers amplified the TCR beta CDR3 regions from RNA transcripts. First-round RT-PCR of the TCR CDR3 relied on the HTBI primer set. MiXCR, run by TCRdb on the multiplex PCR reads, gives a single entry per CDR3 protein. The sample holds fewer than 350,000 distinct CDR3 sequences, about an eighth seen once. The sample taken for sequencing was blood. These receptors were taken from a woman in her 30s with Graves' hyperthyroidism that later progressed to Graves' ophthalmopathy.

This clonotype has a count of ten or more. The rearrangement links TRBV12-3 or TRBV12-4 to TRBJ1-4, with D possibly matching TRBD1 (5 bases). The ends were cut back, 4 bases at V and 7 bases at J, with 19 bases in the middle. The CDR3 consists of 16 residues. The chain's CDR3 is CASSSDGWGVGEKLFF. CDR3 in DNA: TGTGCCAGCAGTTCCGATGGATGGGGGGTTGGTGAAAAACTGTTTTTT.

The chain couples TRBV27 to TRBJ2-2; 9 nucleotides line up with TRBD2. CDR1 and CDR2 (germline): MNHEY, SMNVEV (reference sequence). The CDR3 spans 18 residues. The V segment lost 4 bases and the J segment 4 bases; nucleotides outside the gene matches: 13. The DNA of the CDR3 is TGTGCCAGCAGTTCCGGGATAGCGGGAGCCGGGGGCACCGGGGAGCTGTTTTTT. Protein: CASSSGIAGAGGTGELFF.

This clonotype was seen ten or more times. The rearrangement uses TRBV18 and TRBJ2-5; D unclear. The CDR3 loop spans 13 amino acids. The V end lost 3 bases, the J end lost 5 bases, and 10 bases lay between the germline ends. Germline CDR1 reads KGHSH; CDR2 reads LQKENI. For the CDR3, the DNA is TGTGCCAGCTCACCGCTCGAGAGGGAGACCCAGTACTTC. Protein sequence: CASSPLERETQYF.